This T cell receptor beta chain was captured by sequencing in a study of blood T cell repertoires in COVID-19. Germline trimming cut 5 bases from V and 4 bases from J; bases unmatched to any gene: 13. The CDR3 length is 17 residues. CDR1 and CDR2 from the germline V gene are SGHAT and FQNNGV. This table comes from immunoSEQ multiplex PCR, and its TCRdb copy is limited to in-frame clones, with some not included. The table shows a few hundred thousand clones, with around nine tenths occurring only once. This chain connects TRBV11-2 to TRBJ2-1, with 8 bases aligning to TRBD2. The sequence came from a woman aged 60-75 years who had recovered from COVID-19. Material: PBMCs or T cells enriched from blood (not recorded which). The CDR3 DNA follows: TGTGCCAGCAGCCCCCGCAGAGCGGGGGCCGGATACAATGAGCAGTTCTTC. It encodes CASSPRRAGAGYNEQFF.